Listed here are 26 T cell receptor beta chains from one sample, sequenced in a study of blood T cell repertoires in COVID-19. The data were produced by immunoSEQ multiplex PCR, yet TCRdb's version contains in-frame clones alone and is incomplete. The sample yields under 200,000 clones, roughly 81% seen once. Material for sequencing was peripheral blood. These receptor sequences come from a woman in her 50s with COVID-19, enrolled during active disease.

The CDR3 DNA reads as TGTGCCAGCAGCTTAGTGCGGTTTGAAGGCTACACCTTC. It codes for CASSLVRFEGYTF. The chain links TRBV7-2 to TRBJ1-2, with D hard to call. CDR3 length: 13 residues. The V gene lost 1 base and the J gene lost 8 bases, with 11 bases spanning the gap. Germline V gene data show CDR1 as SGHTA and CDR2 as FQGNSA.

The rearrangement joins TRBV19 to TRBJ2-7, with 8 positions matching TRBD1. The germline gives CDR1 LNHDA, CDR2 SQIVND (reference sequence). The CDR3 sequence is 13 residues long. The V gene end was trimmed by 2 bases and the J gene end by 7 bases; junction bases not matched to a gene: 4. The CDR3 nucleotides are TGTGCCAGTAGTATACAGGGGGCAGAAGAGCAGTACTTC. It specifies CASSIQGAEEQYF.

The rearrangement uses TRBV4-3 and TRBJ2-7; TRBD2 matches at 10 bases. Germline CDR1 is LGHNA and CDR2 is YSLEER. With 1 base clipped from V and 3 bases from J, the junction kept 9 bases outside the gene matches. The CDR3 extends over 17 amino acids. The CDR3 DNA follows: TGCGCCAGCAGCCAAGTGGGAGCTAGCGGGGGTCACTACGAGCAGTACTTC. Its translation: CASSQVGASGGHYEQYF.

V usage is TRBV30 and J usage is TRBJ1-6, with no clear D. The germline CDR1 and CDR2 sequences are GTSNPN and SVGIG (reference sequence). The CDR3 has 14 amino acids. CDR3 sequence: CARRMGGLNSPLHF. As DNA, the CDR3 is TGTGCGAGGAGGATGGGAGGGCTAAATTCACCCCTCCACTTT.

This clone was found a few times. The rearrangement links TRBV4-1 to TRBJ1-1, with D possibly matching TRBD1 (5 bases). Germline lookup yields CDR1 MGHRA and CDR2 YSYEKL. Between the trimmed V and J ends, which lost 6 bases and 4 bases, there was a span of 15 bases. The CDR3 loop spans 14 amino acids. Written as DNA, the CDR3 is TGCGCCAGCAGGGGGCCTTTGAGAGGCACTGAAGCTTTCTTT. Translated: CASRGPLRGTEAFF.

This chain uses TRBV3-1 (or the pseudogene TRBV3-2) with TRBJ2-1; D is possibly TRBD1 (5 bases). The CDR3 has 12 amino acids. Germline V gene data show CDR1 as LGHDT and CDR2 as YNNKEL (reference sequence). V lost 5 bases and J 9 bases, leaving 11 bases between the germline ends. This CDR3 reads CASSSQGTEQFF. The CDR3 nucleotides read TGTGCCAGCAGCTCTCAGGGCACTGAGCAGTTCTTC.

With regard to this clone: The junction and the germline gene differ at one end; a read error may be behind it. The chain employs TRBV5-1 and TRBJ1-4; D uncertain. Germline V lookup: CDR1 SGHRS, CDR2 YFSETQ. The CDR3 is made up of 15 amino acids. Here the CDR3 DNA reads TGCGCCAGCAGCTTGGAAGGGAGCCCTAAGGAAAAACTGTTTTTT. It codes for CASSLEGSPKEKLFF.

This clone is a singleton in its sample. This chain links TRBV5-4 with TRBJ1-4; no clear D gene. The CDR3 covers 15 residues. CDR1 SGHNT and CDR2 YYREEE come from the germline V gene (reference sequence). Deletions cut 0 bases from V and 3 bases from J, with 9 bases between. CDR3 residues: CASSLVGQSNEKLFF. In DNA, the CDR3 is TGTGCCAGCAGCTTGGTTGGGCAGTCTAATGAAAAACTGTTTTTT.

The chain recombines TRBV5-4 with TRBJ1-2, with 9 nucleotides matching TRBD1. V lost 3 bases to trimming and J lost 10 bases; unmatched junction nucleotides: 16. Germline CDR1 reads SGHNT; CDR2 reads YYREEE (reference sequence). This CDR3 contains 16 residues. CDR3 coding DNA: TGTGCCAGCAGCTCTCTACAGGGGGCGCAGGGAAGCGACTACACCTTC. Its translation is CASSSLQGAQGSDYTF. The variable domain in full, with the rest retrieved from reference TRBV5-4 and TRBJ1-2, is ETGVTQSPTHLIKTRGQQVTLRCSSQSGHNTVSWYQQALGQGPQFIFQYYREEENGRGNFPPRFSGLQFPNYSSELNVNALELDDSALYLCASSSLQGAQGSDYTFGSGTRLTVV.

The chain uses TRBV19 and TRBJ2-1; a possible D gene is TRBD2 (7 bases). CDR3 size: 14 residues. CDR1 is LNHDA, CDR2 SQIVND, per germline (reference sequence). V was pared by 6 bases and J by 6 bases, with 15 bases between. CDR3 region: CASRRRGAVNEQFF. The DNA of the CDR3 is TGTGCCAGTAGGAGACGGGGGGCGGTCAATGAGCAGTTCTTC.

CDR3 bases: TGTGCCAGTAGTATAGGACAGGGGCCCAATTCACCCCTCCACTTT. It yields the protein CASSIGQGPNSPLHF. This chain links TRBV19 with TRBJ1-6; 8 bases are a match to TRBD1. The CDR3 totals 15 residues. Trimming took 1 base from V and 7 from J; bases not matched to a gene: 3. Looked up from germline, CDR1 is LNHDA and CDR2 is SQIVND (reference sequence).

The chain recombines TRBV7-3 with TRBJ2-5, with D maybe TRBD2 (7 bases). V was cut by 5 bases and J by 4 bases, with 17 bases left in between. The length of the CDR3 is 15 residues. Germline assignment: CDR1 SGHTA and CDR2 FQGTGA. The DNA for the CDR3 is TGTGCCAGCAGCCTCCTGGCGGGGGCTAGAGAGACCCAGTACTTC. Amino acid sequence: CASSLLAGARETQYF.

This clone appeared a single time. The V gene is TRBV11-2, the J gene TRBJ2-5, with 8 bases aligning to TRBD2. The V gene end was trimmed by 1 base and the J gene end by 2 bases; junction bases not matched to a gene: 6. The CDR3 contains 16 residues. Germline assignment: CDR1 SGHAT and CDR2 FQNNGV. The CDR3: CASSLGSGGPQETQYF. In DNA, the CDR3 is TGTGCCAGCAGCTTAGGAAGCGGGGGCCCACAAGAGACCCAGTACTTC. Full variable domain (missing parts from reference TRBV11-2 and TRBJ2-5): EAGVAQSPRYKIIEKRQSVAFWCNPISGHATLYWYQQILGQGPKLLIQFQNNGVVDDSQLPKDRFSAERLKGVDSTLKIQPAKLEDSAVYLCASSLGSGGPQETQYFGPGTRLLVL.

V and J are TRBV3-1 (or the pseudogene TRBV3-2) and TRBJ1-1, with D tentatively TRBD1 (6 bases). V lost 3 bases to trimming and J lost 5 bases, with 10 bases between them. CDR3 length: 13 amino acids. Germline CDR1 and CDR2: LGHDT and YNNKEL (reference sequence). The chain's CDR3 is CASSHRGRTEAFF. CDR3 sequence (DNA): TGTGCCAGCAGCCACAGGGGTAGGACTGAAGCTTTCTTT.

The V call is TRBV19, the J call TRBJ1-4; tentatively, D is TRBD1 (6 bases). This CDR3 comprises 15 residues. V shed 7 bases and J shed 0 bases, with 12 bases lying between them. Per germline, CDR1 LNHDA and CDR2 SQIVND (reference sequence). The DNA for the CDR3 is TGTGCCAGTACGCAGGGGCCCTCAACTAATGAAAAACTGTTTTTT. Translating it yields CASTQGPSTNEKLFF. Together with reference TRBV19 and TRBJ1-4, the CDR3 gives the full variable domain: DGGITQSPKYLFRKEGQNVTLSCEQNLNHDAMYWYRQDPGQGLRLIYYSQIVNDFQKGDIAEGYSVSREKKESFPLTVTSAQKNPTAFYLCASTQGPSTNEKLFFGSGTQLSVL.

This clone turned up a few times. The V call is TRBV3-1 (or the pseudogene TRBV3-2), the J call TRBJ2-2; TRBD2 might be the D (5 bases). Trimming took off 5 bases at V and 7 bases at J, with 8 bases between the two ends. This CDR3 region has 12 residues. Germline values: CDR1 LGHDT, CDR2 YNNKEL (reference sequence). The CDR3 loop is CASSYGGGELFF. Here the CDR3 DNA reads TGTGCCAGCAGCTACGGAGGCGGGGAGCTGTTTTTT.

The chain uses TRBV5-1 and TRBJ2-7, with 7 bases fitting TRBD2. The CDR3 spans 15 residues. V lost 0 bases, J lost 1 base, and 4 bases stayed unmatched. In germline, CDR1 is SGHRS, CDR2 YFSETQ. The CDR3 is CASSLVSGGSYEQYF. The CDR3 region has the DNA TGCGCCAGCAGCTTGGTATCCGGGGGGTCCTACGAGCAGTACTTC.

This chain links TRBV10-2 with TRBJ1-5, with D perhaps TRBD1 (5 bases). CDR3 size: 13 residues. Trimming removed 4 bases at V and 7 bases at J, with 11 bases between. Germline lookup yields CDR1 WSHSY and CDR2 SAAADI. CDR3 coding DNA: TGCGCCAGCAGTGTGAGACAGCACCAGCCCCAGCATTTT. Its protein is CASSVRQHQPQHF.

The genes are TRBV7-2 and TRBJ2-7; weak D call: TRBD1 (6 bases). Trimming removed 4 bases from V and 0 bases from J, with 7 bases in between. The CDR3 contains 13 residues. Germline loops: CDR1 SGHTA, CDR2 FQGNSA. The CDR3 region is CASSSDSSYEQYF. The CDR3 DNA reads TGTGCCAGCAGCTCGGACAGCTCCTACGAGCAGTACTTC.

The chain uses TRBV6-2 or TRBV6-3 and TRBJ2-3; 8 positions match TRBD2. With 5 bases clipped from V and 1 base from J, the junction kept 8 bases outside the gene matches. Germline CDR1 MNHEY, CDR2 SVGEGT. The CDR3 is made up of 16 amino acids. CDR3: CASSPPGGPRTDTQYF. The CDR3 bases are TGTGCCAGCAGTCCCCCGGGGGGGCCCCGCACAGATACGCAGTATTTT.

This clone showed up just once. The chain recombines TRBV4-3 with TRBJ2-1; weak D call: TRBD1 (5 bases). This CDR3 is 15 amino acids long. The germline V gene has CDR1 LGHNA and CDR2 YSLEER. V shed 0 bases and J shed 3 bases, with 9 bases lying between them. The CDR3 bases are TGCGCCAGCAGCCAAGACGGCAGGGACTACAATGAGCAGTTCTTC. It codes for CASSQDGRDYNEQFF.

This chain connects TRBV19 to TRBJ2-5, with D unclear. The CDR3 is 15 residues long. The germline V and J ends were trimmed by 1 base and 0 bases, with 9 bases remaining between them. From germline, CDR1 is LNHDA and CDR2 SQIVND (reference sequence). The CDR3 coding sequence is TGTGCCAGTAGTATAGTTGCGGAAAACCAAGAGACCCAGTACTTC. This codes for CASSIVAENQETQYF.

The chain uses TRBV7-9 and TRBJ2-7, with no clear D. V shed 5 bases and J shed 6 bases, with 23 bases lying between them. CDR1 and CDR2 from the germline V gene are SEHNR and FQNEAQ (reference sequence). CDR3 length: 16 residues. The CDR3 reads CASSPPIAGSESEQYF. CDR3 sequence (DNA): TGTGCCAGCAGCCCCCCTATAGCCGGGTCAGAGTCCGAGCAGTACTTC.

This chain connects TRBV5-6 to TRBJ1-3, with D maybe TRBD1 (6 bases). The CDR3 has 14 amino acids. V was clipped by 4 bases and J by 5 bases, with 13 bases between them. Germline V gene data show CDR1 as SGHDT and CDR2 as YYEEEE. This CDR3 is CASSPNGQRNTIYF. The CDR3 DNA reads as TGTGCCAGCAGCCCGAACGGACAGAGAAACACCATATATTTT.

This clone was seen more than once but under ten times. This sequence joins TRBV15 and TRBJ2-7; no clear D gene. V gave up 0 bases and J gave up 4 bases, with 4 bases separating them. The V gene's germline CDR1 is LNHNV and CDR2 YYDKDF (reference sequence). This CDR3 comprises 12 residues. This CDR3 reads CATSRDTYEQYF. In DNA form, the CDR3 reads TGTGCCACCAGCAGAGATACATACGAGCAGTACTTC.

This clone was seen just once. The rearrangement joins TRBV19 to TRBJ2-7, with 9 positions matching TRBD1. From germline, CDR1 is LNHDA and CDR2 SQIVND (reference sequence). The V and J ends lost 6 bases and 6 bases, in that order; junction bases with no gene match: 12. CDR3 length: 15 residues. The CDR3 coding sequence is TGTGCCAGTAGACCGCAGGGACAGGGTTCGGTCGAGCAGTACTTC. Translation gives CASRPQGQGSVEQYF. Looking up the rest from reference TRBV19 and TRBJ2-7 gives the full variable domain: DGGITQSPKYLFRKEGQNVTLSCEQNLNHDAMYWYRQDPGQGLRLIYYSQIVNDFQKGDIAEGYSVSREKKESFPLTVTSAQKNPTAFYLCASRPQGQGSVEQYFGPGTRLTVT.